This is a list of T cell receptor beta chains from one sample in a study of cytomegalovirus exposure and HLA in healthy donors. The table came from immunoSEQ multiplex PCR; TCRdb's copy has only in-frame clones and leaves some out. Among 150,000 to 200,000 clones, 81% were seen once, and the ten largest hold around 1.2%. The sample taken for sequencing was PBMCs. These receptors were collected from a young woman in good health and CMV-seronegative. Both conserved end residues are part of each CDR3. The order of the fields is D gene, V gene, clone size, J gene, CDR3 protein, CDR3 DNA. The D gene is left open where the match is weak. Some rows have no size entry. The others give once, few or many, or a class for an expanded clone.

.,TRBV19,.,TRBJ1-1,CASSLRGGGKTEAFF,TGTGCCAGTAGCCTTAGGGGTGGGGGCAAGACTGAAGCTTTCTTT
TRBD2,TRBV30,.,TRBJ2-7,CAWSAPGAGGTYEQYF,TGTGCCTGGAGTGCCCCCGGGGCGGGAGGTACCTACGAGCAGTACTTC
TRBD1,TRBV7-9,.,TRBJ1-5,CASSLSPVGQHSNQPQHF,TGTGCCAGCAGCTTATCCCCGGTGGGACAGCATAGCAATCAGCCCCAGCATTTT
.,TRBV5-4,.,TRBJ2-1,CASSSPGRNEQFF,TGTGCCAGCAGCTCCCCAGGGAGGAATGAGCAGTTCTTC
.,TRBV5-1,.,TRBJ1-4,CASSLSGGVGEKLFF,TGCGCCAGCAGCTTGTCGGGGGGAGTAGGGGAAAAACTGTTTTTT
.,TRBV2,.,TRBJ1-2,CASSVEGSYGYTF,TGTGCCAGCAGTGTGGAGGGTAGCTATGGCTACACCTTC
.,TRBV6-6,few,TRBJ2-7,CASSQKGAGGGEQYF,TGTGCCAGCAGCCAGAAGGGAGCGGGTGGGGGTGAGCAGTACTTC
TRBD1,TRBV5-6,few,TRBJ1-6,CASSRHDRGSNSPLHF,TGTGCCAGCAGCCGGCATGACAGGGGAAGTAATTCACCCCTCCACTTT
TRBD1,TRBV5-1,.,TRBJ2-3,CASRTDRGSTDTQYF,TGCGCCAGCAGGACGGACAGGGGATCAACAGATACGCAGTATTTT
TRBD1,TRBV28,.,TRBJ2-1,CASLQGSFDEQFF,TGTGCCAGCCTACAGGGGTCGTTTGATGAGCAGTTCTTC
TRBD2,TRBV7-8,.,TRBJ2-3,CASIAGGPPDTQYF,TGTGCCAGCATAGCGGGAGGGCCCCCAGATACGCAGTATTTT
.,TRBV25-1,.,TRBJ1-5,CASSLSPQHF,TGTGCCAGCAGTCTAAGCCCCCAGCATTTT
TRBD2,TRBV27,.,TRBJ2-7,CASSLTSGRGYEQYF,TGTGCCAGCAGTTTGACTAGCGGGAGGGGCTACGAGCAGTACTTC
TRBD1,TRBV27,few,TRBJ1-5,CASSPQGALFNQPQHF,TGTGCCAGCAGTCCCCAGGGGGCGCTGTTCAATCAGCCCCAGCATTTT
.,TRBV10-2,.,TRBJ2-7,CASSIGHEQYF,TGCGCCAGCAGTATTGGCCACGAGCAGTACTTC
TRBD1,TRBV5-1,once,TRBJ1-2,CASSSPGTGAGGYTF,TGCGCCAGCAGCTCTCCCGGGACAGGGGCGGGCGGCTACACCTTC
.,TRBV6-1,.,TRBJ2-3,CASSEWAEASFNTQYF,TGTGCCAGCAGTGAATGGGCAGAAGCAAGTTTCAATACGCAGTATTTT
TRBD2,TRBV9,.,TRBJ2-2,CASSVSGGTFGELFF,TGTGCCAGCAGCGTTAGCGGGGGGACCTTCGGGGAGCTGTTTTTT
TRBD1,TRBV7-8,.,TRBJ2-1,CASSPSPGQGYNEQFF,TGTGCCAGCAGCCCTAGCCCGGGACAGGGCTACAATGAGCAGTTCTTC
.,TRBV6-5,.,TRBJ2-7,CASSYPPGSNFYEQYF,TGTGCCAGCAGTTACCCCCCAGGGTCAAACTTCTACGAGCAGTACTTC
.,TRBV9,.,TRBJ2-2,CASSPTPGIPFGAGELFF,TGTGCCAGCAGCCCGACCCCCGGGATCCCCTTCGGGGCCGGGGAGCTGTTTTTT
TRBD1,TRBV2,.,TRBJ1-4,CASSGGTGSNEKLFF,TGTGCCAGCAGCGGGGGGACAGGATCTAATGAAAAACTGTTTTTT
.,TRBV7-2,.,TRBJ1-2,CASSLLQGRGYTF,TGTGCCAGCAGCTTACTACAGGGAAGAGGCTACACCTTC
.,TRBV5-4,.,TRBJ2-6,CASSLFFGAQASGANVLTF,TGTGCCAGCAGCTTGTTTTTTGGGGCACAAGCCTCTGGGGCCAACGTCCTGACTTTC
TRBD1,TRBV2,.,TRBJ1-5,CASSGQGSQPQHF,TGTGCCAGCAGTGGACAGGGGAGTCAGCCCCAGCATTTT
TRBD1,TRBV30,.,TRBJ1-6,CAWRKGQYNSPLHF,TGTGCCTGGAGGAAGGGACAGTATAATTCACCCCTCCACTTT
.,TRBV5-1,.,TRBJ1-6,CASSLAGFNNSPLHF,TGCGCCAGCAGCTTGGCCGGGTTTAATAATTCACCCCTCCACTTT
TRBD1,TRBV5-1,.,TRBJ1-1,CASSWDRDSTEAFF,TGCGCCAGCAGCTGGGACAGGGACAGCACTGAAGCTTTCTTT
TRBD1,TRBV29-1,.,TRBJ1-1,CSATGGVLFNTEAFF,TGCAGCGCCACAGGGGGGGTATTGTTTAACACTGAAGCTTTCTTT
TRBD2,TRBV28,.,TRBJ2-7,CASSLVRLAGGPHEQYF,TGTGCCAGCAGTTTAGTTAGACTAGCGGGAGGGCCCCACGAGCAGTACTTC
.,TRBV27,once,TRBJ2-5,CASSLLPYQETQYF,TGTGCCAGCAGTTTACTCCCGTACCAAGAGACCCAGTACTTC
.,TRBV18,.,TRBJ1-5,CASSPPGGERQPQHF,TGTGCCAGCTCACCGCCAGGCGGGGAACGACAGCCCCAGCATTTT
.,TRBV6-1,.,TRBJ2-1,CASSASIGTGEQFF,TGTGCCAGCAGTGCCTCGATTGGTACGGGTGAGCAGTTCTTC
TRBD1,TRBV30,.,TRBJ2-7,CAWSVFSGGEEQYF,TGTGCCTGGAGTGTATTTTCAGGGGGCGAAGAGCAGTACTTC
.,TRBV7-8,.,TRBJ1-5,CASSPRQISNQPQHF,TGTGCCAGCAGCCCCAGACAGATTAGCAATCAGCCCCAGCATTTT
.,TRBV21-1,.,TRBJ2-5,CASSTQRDSQETQYF,TGTGCCAGCAGCACCCAAAGAGACAGCCAAGAGACCCAGTACTTC
.,TRBV25-1,.,TRBJ1-1,CASSELGGRDTEAFF,TGTGCCAGCAGTGAATTGGGAGGGAGGGACACTGAAGCTTTCTTT
TRBD1,TRBV7-3,.,TRBJ1-6,CASSFDRVSPLHF,TGTGCCAGCAGCTTCGACAGGGTCTCACCCCTCCACTTT
TRBD2,TRBV6-6,.,TRBJ2-1,CASSMTSGRAFEQFF,TGTGCCAGTTCAATGACTAGCGGGAGGGCCTTTGAGCAGTTCTTC
TRBD2,TRBV9,.,TRBJ2-5,CASSFRTSGSGETQYF,TGTGCCAGCAGCTTCCGGACTAGCGGGAGTGGAGAGACCCAGTACTTC
.,TRBV7-9,few,TRBJ1-5,CASTNSNQPQHF,TGTGCCAGCACCAATAGCAATCAGCCCCAGCATTTT
.,TRBV7-2,.,TRBJ1-1,CASSLVLRQGGEAFF,TGTGCCAGCAGCTTAGTCTTGCGGCAGGGAGGAGAGGCTTTCTTT
TRBD1,TRBV27,.,TRBJ2-7,CASSLGDRGYEQYF,TGTGCCAGCAGTTTAGGGGACAGGGGCTACGAGCAGTACTTC
TRBD2,TRBV10-2,.,TRBJ2-7,CASTISGRIGTSGITYEQYF,TGCGCCAGCACCATCAGTGGCCGAATCGGGACTAGCGGGATAACCTACGAGCAGTACTTC
TRBD1,TRBV7-3,.,TRBJ2-7,CASSSDERQGAYEQYF,TGTGCCAGCAGCTCCGATGAAAGACAGGGGGCCTACGAGCAGTACTTC
TRBD1,TRBV11-2,.,TRBJ2-7,CASSLLGQSYEQYF,TGTGCCAGCAGCTTATTGGGACAGTCCTACGAGCAGTACTTC
.,TRBV11-3,.,TRBJ2-1,CASSPSRGANNEQFF,TGTGCCAGCAGCCCGTCACGGGGAGCGAATAATGAGCAGTTCTTC
TRBD1,TRBV7-3,few,TRBJ1-2,CASSSGTGAYGYTF,TGTGCCAGCAGCTCCGGGACAGGGGCTTATGGCTACACCTTC
TRBD2,TRBV10-2,few,TRBJ2-7,CASRISGTGGGEQYF,TGCGCCAGCAGGATTAGCGGGACTGGAGGGGGCGAGCAGTACTTC
.,TRBV9,once,TRBJ1-2,CASSVDQGYYGYTF,TGTGCCAGCAGCGTAGATCAGGGGTACTATGGCTACACCTTC
.,TRBV5-1,few,TRBJ2-1,CASRPPGSDEQFF,TGCGCCAGCAGACCCCCAGGCTCGGATGAGCAGTTCTTC
.,TRBV4-2,.,TRBJ1-1,CASSQGDGGLGTEAFF,TGTGCCAGCAGCCAAGGCGACGGGGGGCTTGGCACTGAAGCTTTCTTT
TRBD1,TRBV5-8,.,TRBJ1-3,CASSPWTGSSGNTIYF,TGTGCCAGCAGCCCCTGGACAGGCAGCTCTGGAAACACCATATATTTT
TRBD1,TRBV5-5,.,TRBJ2-7,CASSQAGTASYEQYF,TGTGCCAGCAGCCAAGCCGGGACAGCCTCCTACGAGCAGTACTTC
.,TRBV25-1,.,TRBJ2-3,CASSSPTDTQYF,TGTGCCAGCAGTTCCCCGACAGATACGCAGTATTTT
TRBD1,TRBV5-4,.,TRBJ2-7,CASSLEGRGLKQYF,TGTGCCAGCAGCTTGGAAGGCAGGGGGCTCAAGCAGTACTTC
TRBD2,TRBV30,.,TRBJ2-1,CAWSGLAGPYNEQFF,TGTGCCTGGTCCGGCTTAGCGGGACCCTACAATGAGCAGTTCTTC